One sample yielded the 8 T cell receptor beta chains listed below, sequenced in a study of T cells after posttransplantation cyclophosphamide. Only in-frame clones appear in the TCRdb table, and some are missing; sequencing was by immunoSEQ multiplex PCR. The table lists about 30,000 clones, no singletons, with about 2.9% in the top ten. Sequencing used PBMCs. Every receptor here comes from an older woman in good health, CMV-negative, and a related stem cell transplant donor.

This clone was found many times. The chain recombines TRBV7-6 with TRBJ2-2; 11 positions match TRBD2. The germline V gene encodes CDR1 SGHVS and CDR2 FNYEAQ. CDR3 length: 15 amino acids. The V gene end was trimmed by 6 bases and the J gene end by 7 bases; junction bases not matched to a gene: 7. The CDR3: CASSPLAGAGGELFF. Written as DNA, the CDR3 is TGTGCCAGCAGTCCACTAGCGGGGGCGGGCGGGGAGCTGTTTTTT.

This clone has a count of ten or more. The CDR3 loop reads CASSPGTRTYEQYF. The CDR3 DNA reads TGTGCCAGCAGCCCTGGGACTCGCACCTACGAGCAGTACTTC. This chain joins TRBV5-6 and TRBJ2-7; D possibly corresponds to TRBD2 (6 bases). There are 14 residues in the CDR3. CDR1 and CDR2 (germline): SGHDT, YYEEEE. Between the trimmed V and J ends, which lost 4 bases and 2 bases, there was a span of 13 bases.

This clone was observed at least ten times. The chain is built from TRBV27 and TRBJ2-7; the D is unclear. The CDR3 spans 18 residues. The germline CDR1 and CDR2 sequences are MNHEY and SMNVEV (reference sequence). V was trimmed by 2 bases and J by 3 bases, leaving 23 bases between them. The CDR3 DNA reads as TGTGCCAGCAGTTTACCATTGCCCTACCCCTTGGTACTCTACGAGCAGTACTTC. Amino acids: CASSLPLPYPLVLYEQYF.

Many counts were recorded for this clone. The chain recombines TRBV5-1 with TRBJ1-5, with TRBD1 matching over 7 bases. The CDR3 totals 15 residues. V lost 0 bases and J lost 7; bases outside the gene matches: 7. In germline, CDR1 is SGHRS, CDR2 YFSETQ. The CDR3 is CASSLGAGGNQPQHF. CDR3 nucleotide sequence: TGCGCCAGCAGCTTGGGGGCAGGGGGAAACCAGCCCCAGCATTTT.

Ten or more counts support this clone. The V call is TRBV19, the J call TRBJ1-5, with 11 bases identical to TRBD1. The length of the CDR3 is 15 residues. V lost 5 bases, J lost 5 bases, and 5 bases stayed unmatched. The germline V gene encodes CDR1 LNHDA and CDR2 SQIVND (reference sequence). DNA for the CDR3: TGTGCCAGTAGTCCGGACAGGGGGCGCGATCAGCCCCAGCATTTT. It yields the protein CASSPDRGRDQPQHF. Full variable domain (outside the CDR3, taken from reference TRBV19 and TRBJ1-5): DGGITQSPKYLFRKEGQNVTLSCEQNLNHDAMYWYRQDPGQGLRLIYYSQIVNDFQKGDIAEGYSVSREKKESFPLTVTSAQKNPTAFYLCASSPDRGRDQPQHFGDGTRLSIL.

This clone was observed many times. This chain joins TRBV2 and TRBJ2-3, with 10 bases that match TRBD2. V shed 4 bases and J 0 bases; nucleotides not matched to a gene: 10. This CDR3 is 18 amino acids long. Germline lookup yields CDR1 SNHLY and CDR2 FYNNEI. Here the CDR3 DNA reads TGTGCCAGCAGTGGGGCTAGCGGGGGACTTACTAGCACAGATACGCAGTATTTT. This translates into CASSGASGGLTSTDTQYF.

V and J are TRBV12-3 or TRBV12-4 and TRBJ2-5; maybe TRBD1 (5 bases). The V end lost 6 bases, the J end lost 1 base, and 15 bases lay between the germline ends. This CDR3 spans 15 amino acids. CDR3 in DNA: TGTGCCAGCAGCCGCCATCAGGGCCTCCAAGAGACCCAGTACTTC. This gives the protein CASSRHQGLQETQYF.

The V and J genes are TRBV5-4 and TRBJ2-2; 7 positions match TRBD1. There are 17 residues in the CDR3. Looked up from germline, CDR1 is SGHNT and CDR2 is YYREEE (reference sequence). V lost 4 bases, J lost 8 bases, and 17 bases stayed unmatched. Here the CDR3 DNA reads TGTGCCAGCAGCCGAGAGCCCAACAGGGGCGCTAGGGGGGAGCTGTTTTTT. Residues: CASSREPNRGARGELFF.